The source of this T cell receptor beta chain is a study of OX40 agonist ivuxolimab in advanced cancers. Study context: The dose-escalation cohort had hepatocellular carcinoma, melanoma, renal cell or head and neck cancer. Findings and limits, study-wide: At 0.1 to 3.0 mg/kg, CD4+ and CD8+ blood T cells expanded clonally by week 6.

The table came from immunoSEQ multiplex PCR; TCRdb's copy has only in-frame clones and leaves some out. The sample lists approximately 70,000 clones, around 79% seen once, with about 5.1% in the top ten. The CDR3 spans 14 residues. With regard to this clone: The antigen is unknown.

Autoimmune disease history or systemic immunosuppression led to patients being barred. Sample: CD4+ or CD8+ T cells sorted from blood, taken in a trial of the OX40 agonist ivuxolimab. The V gene is TRBV21-1, the J gene TRBJ1-4; the D call TRBD1 from the table was never checked on the DNA. TRBV21-1 is noted as a pseudogene. The receptor comes from an adult with an advanced solid tumor such as melanoma, head and neck, liver or kidney cancer. CDR3 protein: CASTLTVYNEKLFF. The CDR3 nucleotides read TGTGCCAGCACCCTGACAGTTTATAATGAAAAACTGTTTTTT.